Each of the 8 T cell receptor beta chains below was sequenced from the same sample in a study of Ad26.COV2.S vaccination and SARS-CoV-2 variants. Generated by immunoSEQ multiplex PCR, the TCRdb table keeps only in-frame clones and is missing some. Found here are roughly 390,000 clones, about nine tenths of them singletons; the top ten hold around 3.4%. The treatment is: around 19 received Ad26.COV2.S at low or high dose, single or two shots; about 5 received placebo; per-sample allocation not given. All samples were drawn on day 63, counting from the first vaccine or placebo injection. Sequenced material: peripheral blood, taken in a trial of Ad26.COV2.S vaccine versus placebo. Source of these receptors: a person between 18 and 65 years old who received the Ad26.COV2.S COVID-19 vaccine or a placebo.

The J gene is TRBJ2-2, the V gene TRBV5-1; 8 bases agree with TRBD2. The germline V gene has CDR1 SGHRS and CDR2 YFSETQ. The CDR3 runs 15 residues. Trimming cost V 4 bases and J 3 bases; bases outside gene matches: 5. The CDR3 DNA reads TGCGCCAGCAGCGCCACTAGCGGTGACACCGGGGAGCTGTTTTTT. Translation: CASSATSGDTGELFF. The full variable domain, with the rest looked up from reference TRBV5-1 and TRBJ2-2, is KAGVTQTPRYLIKTRGQQVTLSCSPISGHRSVSWYQQTPGQGLQFLFEYFSETQRNKGNFPGRFSGRQFSNSRSEMNVSTLELGDSALYLCASSATSGDTGELFFGEGSRLTVL.

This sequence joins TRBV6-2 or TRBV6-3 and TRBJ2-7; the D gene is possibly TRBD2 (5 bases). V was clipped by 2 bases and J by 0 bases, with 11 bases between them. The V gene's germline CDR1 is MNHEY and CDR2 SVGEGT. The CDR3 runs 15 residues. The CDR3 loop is CASSYDEGPSYEQYF. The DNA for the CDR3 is TGTGCCAGCAGTTACGACGAGGGCCCCTCCTACGAGCAGTACTTC.

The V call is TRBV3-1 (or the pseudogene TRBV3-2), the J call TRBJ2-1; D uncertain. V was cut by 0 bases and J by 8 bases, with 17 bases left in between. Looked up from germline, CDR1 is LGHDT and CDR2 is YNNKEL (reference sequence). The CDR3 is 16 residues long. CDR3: CASSQDIRSGWDEQFF. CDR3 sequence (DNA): TGTGCCAGCAGCCAAGATATCAGGTCAGGATGGGATGAGCAGTTCTTC.

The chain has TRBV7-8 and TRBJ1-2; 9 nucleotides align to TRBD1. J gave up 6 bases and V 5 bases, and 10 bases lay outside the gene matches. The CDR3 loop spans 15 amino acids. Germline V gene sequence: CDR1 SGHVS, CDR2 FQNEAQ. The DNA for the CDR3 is TGTGCCAGCAGCCCCAGACAGGGGGGGGTAAATGGCTACACCTTC. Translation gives CASSPRQGGVNGYTF.

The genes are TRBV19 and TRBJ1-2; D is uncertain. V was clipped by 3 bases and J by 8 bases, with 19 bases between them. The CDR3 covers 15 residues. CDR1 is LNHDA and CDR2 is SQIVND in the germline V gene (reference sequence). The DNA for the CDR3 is TGTGCCAGTAGTATGACGGCGGGATTTGTAAGGGGCTACACCTTC. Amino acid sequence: CASSMTAGFVRGYTF.

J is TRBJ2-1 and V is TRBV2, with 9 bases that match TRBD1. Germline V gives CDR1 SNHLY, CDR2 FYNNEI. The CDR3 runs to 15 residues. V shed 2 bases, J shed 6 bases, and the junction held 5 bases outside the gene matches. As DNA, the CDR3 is TGTGCCAGCAGTGAAACAGGGGGCTTGGGCAATGAGCAGTTCTTC. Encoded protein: CASSETGGLGNEQFF.

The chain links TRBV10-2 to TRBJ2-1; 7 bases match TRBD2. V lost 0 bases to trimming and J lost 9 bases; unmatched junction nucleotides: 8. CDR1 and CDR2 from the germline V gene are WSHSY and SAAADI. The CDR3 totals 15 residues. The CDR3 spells CASSESSGEGGEQFF. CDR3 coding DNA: TGCGCCAGCAGTGAGTCGAGCGGGGAGGGAGGTGAGCAGTTCTTC.

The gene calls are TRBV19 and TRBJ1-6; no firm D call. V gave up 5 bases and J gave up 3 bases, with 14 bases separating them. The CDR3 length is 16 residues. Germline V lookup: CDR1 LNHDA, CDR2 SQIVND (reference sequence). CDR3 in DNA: TGTGCCAGTAGTTCCCAGCCATTGGGCTATAATTCACCCCTCCACTTT. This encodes CASSSQPLGYNSPLHF.